This entry lists 5 T cell receptor beta chains sequenced from one sample in a study of cytomegalovirus exposure and HLA in healthy donors. PCR employed 60 Vbeta and 13 Jbeta primers. TCRdb's table, derived via immunoSEQ multiplex PCR, lists solely in-frame clones and lacks some. The table includes 200,000 or so clones, roughly 87% detected once. Sequencing was done on a sample of PBMCs. The source is a girl under two years old in good health and CMV-seronegative.

This chain links TRBV4-2 with TRBJ2-1, with TRBD2 as a possible D gene (6 bases). Germline V CDR1 and CDR2: LGHNA, YNFKEQ. This CDR3 comprises 14 residues. Trimming cost V 1 base and J 6 bases, with 10 bases left between them. The CDR3 DNA is TGTGCCAGCAGCCAAGCCGAGGGAGGCAATGAGCAGTTCTTC. Encoded protein: CASSQAEGGNEQFF.

The rearrangement links TRBV6-6 to TRBJ1-1; possibly TRBD1 for D (5 bases). The ends were cut back, 4 bases at V and 0 bases at J, with 12 bases in the middle. Germline V gene lookup returns CDR1 MNHNY and CDR2 SVGAGI (reference sequence). The CDR3 is 15 residues long. The DNA for the CDR3 is TGTGCCAGCAGTTTGAAAAGGGGCATGAACACTGAAGCTTTCTTT. This codes for CASSLKRGMNTEAFF.

The chain couples TRBV5-6 to TRBJ1-5, with 7 bases matching TRBD1. Germline assignment: CDR1 SGHDT and CDR2 YYEEEE. After removal of 4 bases from V and 2 bases from J, the junction contained 3 bases not matched to a gene. CDR3 size: 14 residues. This CDR3 is CASSPGTGNQPQHF. The CDR3 DNA reads as TGTGCCAGCAGCCCCGGGACAGGCAATCAGCCCCAGCATTTT. Complete variable domain (other parts from reference TRBV5-6 and TRBJ1-5): DAGVTQSPTHLIKTRGQQVTLRCSPKSGHDTVSWYQQALGQGPQFIFQYYEEEERQRGNFPDRFSGHQFPNYSSELNVNALLLGDSALYLCASSPGTGNQPQHFGDGTRLSIL.

This clone occurred once. V and J are TRBV7-9 and TRBJ1-4; 9 nucleotides agree with TRBD1. The ends lost 5 bases at V and 6 bases at J; junction bases unmatched: 4. From germline, CDR1 is SEHNR and CDR2 FQNEAQ (reference sequence). The CDR3 is 14 residues long. Here the CDR3 DNA reads TGTGCCAGCAGCGCAACAGGGGGCGATGAAAAACTGTTTTTT. Residues: CASSATGGDEKLFF.

V usage is TRBV11-2 and J usage is TRBJ2-5; D is possibly TRBD2 (5 bases). Trimming shortened V by 5 bases and J by 2 bases, and 12 bases separated the two germline ends. CDR3 length: 14 residues. The germline V gene has CDR1 SGHAT and CDR2 FQNNGV. The CDR3, as DNA: TGTGCCAGCAGCCCATCTCAGCGGCAAGAGACCCAGTACTTC. Its protein product is CASSPSQRQETQYF.